The source of this T cell receptor (beta chain) is a study of blood T cell repertoires in COVID-19. The overall study: The study drew acute and convalescent COVID-19 samples from the United States, Italy and Spain.

TCRdb's table, derived via immunoSEQ multiplex PCR, lists solely in-frame clones and lacks some. The sample gives about 130,000 clones, under 85% of which show up once; about 9.9% is in the top ten. The CDR3 length is 15 residues. Germline CDR1 and CDR2: LNHDA and SQIVND (reference sequence). With 6 bases removed from V and 0 bases from J, the gap between germline ends came to 12 bases. The TCR comes from a man aged 40-50 years with active or convalescent COVID-19. The chain joins TRBV19 to TRBJ2-1, with D possibly TRBD1 on 6 matching bases. The source material was peripheral blood. The DNA for the CDR3 is TGTGCCAGTAGCGTAGGGGGTAGCTCCTACAATGAGCAGTTCTTC. It specifies CASSVGGSSYNEQFF.